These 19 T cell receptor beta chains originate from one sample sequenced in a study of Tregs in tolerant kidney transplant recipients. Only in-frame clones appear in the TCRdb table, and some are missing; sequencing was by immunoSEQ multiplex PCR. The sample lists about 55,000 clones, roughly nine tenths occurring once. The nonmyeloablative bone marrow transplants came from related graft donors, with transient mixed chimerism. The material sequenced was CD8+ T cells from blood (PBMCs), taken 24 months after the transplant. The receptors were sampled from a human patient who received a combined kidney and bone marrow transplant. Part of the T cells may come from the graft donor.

CDR3: CASSFGGAFEKLFF. The CDR3 DNA follows: TGTGCCAGCAGCTTTGGGGGCGCGTTTGAAAAACTGTTTTTT. The chain joins TRBV11-2 to TRBJ1-4; weak D call: TRBD1 (6 bases). Germline values: CDR1 SGHAT, CDR2 FQNNGV. There are 14 residues in the CDR3. V was pared by 3 bases and J by 7 bases, with 12 bases between.

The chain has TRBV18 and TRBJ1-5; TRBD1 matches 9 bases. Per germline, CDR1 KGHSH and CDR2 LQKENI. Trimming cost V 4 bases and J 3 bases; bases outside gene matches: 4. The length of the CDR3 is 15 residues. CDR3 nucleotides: TGTGCCAGCTCACTAGACAGGGGGTACAATCAGCCCCAGCATTTT. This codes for CASSLDRGYNQPQHF.

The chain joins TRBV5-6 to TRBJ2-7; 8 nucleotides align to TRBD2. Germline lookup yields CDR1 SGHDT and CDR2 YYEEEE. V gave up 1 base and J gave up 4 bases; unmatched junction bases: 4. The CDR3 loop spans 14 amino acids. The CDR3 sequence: CASSLLAGVYEQYF. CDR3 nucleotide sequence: TGTGCCAGCAGCTTGCTAGCGGGCGTGTACGAGCAGTACTTC.

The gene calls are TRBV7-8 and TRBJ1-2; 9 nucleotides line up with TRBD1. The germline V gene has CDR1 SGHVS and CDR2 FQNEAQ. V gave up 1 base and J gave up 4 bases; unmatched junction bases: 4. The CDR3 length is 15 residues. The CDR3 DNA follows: TGTGCCAGCAGCTTAGAGGACAGGGGTGGCTATGGCTACACCTTC. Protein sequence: CASSLEDRGGYGYTF.

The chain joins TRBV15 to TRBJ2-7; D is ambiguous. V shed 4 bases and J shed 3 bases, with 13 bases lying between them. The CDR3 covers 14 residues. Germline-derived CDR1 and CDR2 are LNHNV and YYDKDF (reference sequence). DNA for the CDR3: TGTGCCACCAGCAAGAGACTGCGCCACTACGAGCAGTACTTC. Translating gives CATSKRLRHYEQYF.

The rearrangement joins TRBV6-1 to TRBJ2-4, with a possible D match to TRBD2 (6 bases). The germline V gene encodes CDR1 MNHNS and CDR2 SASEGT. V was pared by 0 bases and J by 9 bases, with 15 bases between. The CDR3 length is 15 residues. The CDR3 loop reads CASSEAPGVSGIQYF. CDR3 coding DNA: TGTGCCAGCAGTGAAGCGCCGGGGGTTTCGGGCATTCAGTACTTC.

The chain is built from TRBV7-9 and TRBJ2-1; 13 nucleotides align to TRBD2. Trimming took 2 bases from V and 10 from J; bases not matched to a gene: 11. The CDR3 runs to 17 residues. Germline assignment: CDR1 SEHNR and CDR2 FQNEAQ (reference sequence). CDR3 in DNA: TGTGCCAGCAGCTTATGGGGACTAGCGGGACAGACGTTGGAGCAGTTCTTC. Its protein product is CASSLWGLAGQTLEQFF.

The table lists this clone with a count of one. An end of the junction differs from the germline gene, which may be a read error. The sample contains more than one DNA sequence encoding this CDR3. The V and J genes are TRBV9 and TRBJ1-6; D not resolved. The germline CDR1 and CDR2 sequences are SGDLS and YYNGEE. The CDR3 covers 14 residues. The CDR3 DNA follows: TGTGCCAGCAGCGTAGGACAAATTAATTCCCCCCTCCACTTT. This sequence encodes CASSVGQINSPLHF.

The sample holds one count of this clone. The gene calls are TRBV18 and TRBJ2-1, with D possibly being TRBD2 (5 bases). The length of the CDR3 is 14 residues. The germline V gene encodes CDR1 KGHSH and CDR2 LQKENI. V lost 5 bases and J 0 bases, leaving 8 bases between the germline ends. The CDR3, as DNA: TGTGCCAGCTCATCGGGGAGCTCCTACAATGAGCAGTTCTTC. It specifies CASSSGSSYNEQFF.

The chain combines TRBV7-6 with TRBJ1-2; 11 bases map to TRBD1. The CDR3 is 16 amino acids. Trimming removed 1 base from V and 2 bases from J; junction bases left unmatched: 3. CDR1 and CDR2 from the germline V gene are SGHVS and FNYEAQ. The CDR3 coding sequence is TGTGCCAGCAGCTTAGGGGGACAGGGGGTAAACTATGGCTACACCTTC. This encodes CASSLGGQGVNYGYTF.

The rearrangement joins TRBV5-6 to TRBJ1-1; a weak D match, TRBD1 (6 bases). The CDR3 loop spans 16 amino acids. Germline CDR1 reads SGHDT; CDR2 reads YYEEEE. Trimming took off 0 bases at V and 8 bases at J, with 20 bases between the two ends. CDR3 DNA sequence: TGTGCCAGCAGCTTGGGAGGGGGAGTGCGCGGACAGGAAGCTTTCTTT. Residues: CASSLGGGVRGQEAFF.

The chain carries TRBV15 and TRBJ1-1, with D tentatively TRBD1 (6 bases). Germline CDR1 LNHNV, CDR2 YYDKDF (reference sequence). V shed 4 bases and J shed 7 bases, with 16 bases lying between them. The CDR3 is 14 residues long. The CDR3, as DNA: TGTGCCACCAGCATCCGAGAGGGGGGGCTTGAAGCTTTCTTT. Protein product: CATSIREGGLEAFF.

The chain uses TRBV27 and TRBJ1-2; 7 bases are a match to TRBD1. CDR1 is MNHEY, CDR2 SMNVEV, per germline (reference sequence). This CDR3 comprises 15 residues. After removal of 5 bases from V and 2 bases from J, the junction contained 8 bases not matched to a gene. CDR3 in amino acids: CASSPLRGSNYGYTF. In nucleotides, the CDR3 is TGTGCCAGCAGTCCCCTCAGGGGGTCCAACTATGGCTACACCTTC.

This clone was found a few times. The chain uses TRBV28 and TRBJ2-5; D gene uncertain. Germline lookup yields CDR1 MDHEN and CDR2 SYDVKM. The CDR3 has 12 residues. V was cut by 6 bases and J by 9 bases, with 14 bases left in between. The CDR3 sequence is CASSPSGGAQYF. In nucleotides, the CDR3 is TGTGCCAGCAGCCCTAGTGGCGGCGCCCAGTACTTC.

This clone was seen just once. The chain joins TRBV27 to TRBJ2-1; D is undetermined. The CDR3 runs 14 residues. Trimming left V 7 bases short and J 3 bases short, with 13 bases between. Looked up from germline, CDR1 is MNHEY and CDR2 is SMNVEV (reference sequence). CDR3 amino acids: CASTAAVDYNEQFF. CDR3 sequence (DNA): TGTGCCAGCACGGCGGCCGTTGACTACAATGAGCAGTTCTTC.

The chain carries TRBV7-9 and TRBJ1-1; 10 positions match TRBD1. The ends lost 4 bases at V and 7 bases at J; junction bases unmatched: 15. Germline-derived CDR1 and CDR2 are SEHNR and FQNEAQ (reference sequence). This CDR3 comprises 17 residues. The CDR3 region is CASSWGPADRGLYEAFF. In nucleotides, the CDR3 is TGTGCCAGCAGCTGGGGTCCCGCCGACAGGGGGCTATATGAAGCTTTCTTT.

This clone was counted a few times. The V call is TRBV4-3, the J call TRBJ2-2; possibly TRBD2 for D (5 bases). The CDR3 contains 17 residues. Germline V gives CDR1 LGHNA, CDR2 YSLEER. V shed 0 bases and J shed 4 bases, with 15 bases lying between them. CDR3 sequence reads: CASSQDPDFLTTGELFF. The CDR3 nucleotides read TGCGCCAGCAGCCAAGACCCGGACTTCTTAACCACCGGGGAGCTGTTTTTT.

DNA of the CDR3: TGTGCCAGCAGCTTAACCAGCGGACCCTCCTACAATGAGCAGTTCTTC. It translates to CASSLTSGPSYNEQFF. The gene calls are TRBV7-8 and TRBJ2-1; a weak D match, TRBD2 (5 bases). This CDR3 spans 16 amino acids. V was cut by 2 bases and J by 0 bases, with 11 bases left in between. Germline-derived CDR1 and CDR2 are SGHVS and FQNEAQ.

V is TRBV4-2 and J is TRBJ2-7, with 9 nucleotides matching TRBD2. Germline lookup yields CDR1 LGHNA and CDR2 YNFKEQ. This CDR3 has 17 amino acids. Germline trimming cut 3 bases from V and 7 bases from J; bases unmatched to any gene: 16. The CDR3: CASSQGTWVAGALEQYF. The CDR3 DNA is TGTGCCAGCAGCCAGGGAACATGGGTAGCGGGAGCTTTGGAGCAGTACTTC.